This passage covers 12 T cell receptor beta chains from one sample sequenced in a study of regulatory T cells in long-lasting Graves disease (dated by TCRdb to 2020 to 2023). This specimen's time point label, per the study, means: persistent/refractory GD, antithyroid drugs over 5 years with positive TRAb. RNA was extracted from PBMCs in TRIzol for both TCR sequencing and RNA sequencing. The protocol used for the library was multiplex PCR. Instrument used: Illumina HiSeq 4000. To build TCR beta libraries, CDR3 regions were amplified by Arm-PCR using iRepertoire HTBI primers. The public reads were reanalyzed by TCRdb: fastp trimming at Q25, MiXCR alignment, in-frame beta chains only. Rows are unified per CDR3 protein, each entry keeping the most common DNA and genes. The sample table lists approximately 400,000 distinct CDR3 sequences, roughly a quarter of them with a count of one. About a quarter of the sample comes from the top ten.

Material: peripheral blood mononuclear cells (PBMCs), obtained when the disease was refractory, from a patient treated with antithyroid drugs. The source is a female donor with Graves disease.

Remarks on this clonotype: A much larger clone is a single base away; this may be a read error. The chain is built from TRBV12-3 or TRBV12-4 and TRBJ2-5; D may correspond to TRBD1 or TRBD2 (5 bases each). CDR3 length equals 15 residues. V lost 6 bases to trimming and J lost 4 bases, with 18 bases between them. This CDR3 reads CASSLPGRPRETQYF. CDR3 DNA sequence: TGTGCCAGCAGCCTCCCGGGACGGCCCCGAGAGACCCAGTACTTC.

The chain joins TRBV7-9 to TRBJ2-4; 12 nucleotides agree with TRBD2. The germline V gene encodes CDR1 SEHNR and CDR2 FQNEAQ (reference sequence). Trimming at V came to 4 bases and at J to 5 bases, leaving 9 bases not matched to a gene. The CDR3 has 17 amino acids. This CDR3 reads CASSSTSGRGGENIQYF. DNA for the CDR3: TGTGCCAGCAGCTCGACTAGCGGGAGAGGAGGGGAAAACATTCAGTACTTC.

This rearrangement joins TRBV14 to TRBJ1-1, with a tentative D call TRBD1 (5 bases). The CDR3 loop spans 19 amino acids. The V end was cut by 3 bases, the J end by 4 bases, with 27 bases between. The V gene's germline CDR1 is SGHDN and CDR2 FVKESK. CDR3 sequence reads: CASSHHEVGSVYGGTEAFF. The CDR3 DNA reads as TGTGCCAGCAGCCATCATGAGGTAGGGTCTGTCTATGGGGGCACTGAAGCTTTCTTT.

The rearrangement uses TRBV27 and TRBJ1-4; 12 bases align to TRBD1. Germline V lookup: CDR1 MNHEY, CDR2 SMNVEV (reference sequence). CDR3 length: 15 amino acids. Trimming removed 7 bases from V and 6 bases from J; junction bases left unmatched: 6. The CDR3 nucleotides read TGTGCCAGCATGAAGGGACAGGGGGCTTATGAAAAACTGTTTTTT. This gives the protein CASMKGQGAYEKLFF.

There are many counts of this clonotype. V and J are TRBV6-1 and TRBJ2-7; TRBD1 or TRBD2 may be the D gene (5 bases each). Germline V gives CDR1 MNHNS, CDR2 SASEGT. V gave up 7 bases and J gave up 4 bases, with 20 bases separating them. The length of the CDR3 is 15 residues. The CDR3 region has the DNA TGTGCCAGCATCTCCAACCGGGACCGCCGGTACGAGCAGTACTTC. Protein sequence: CASISNRDRRYEQYF.

This clonotype was recorded many times. The gene calls are TRBV27 and TRBJ2-7; 10 bases are a match to TRBD2. After removal of 2 bases from V and 4 bases from J, the junction contained 5 bases not matched to a gene. CDR3 length: 15 residues. CDR1 and CDR2 (germline): MNHEY, SMNVEV (reference sequence). CDR3: CASSLASGSLYEQYF. CDR3 sequence (DNA): TGTGCCAGCAGTTTAGCTAGCGGGAGTTTGTACGAGCAGTACTTC.

This clonotype was seen ten or more times. This chain connects TRBV28 to TRBJ2-7; D is perhaps TRBD2 (5 bases). With 3 bases removed from V and 2 bases from J, the gap between germline ends came to 14 bases. CDR3 length: 15 residues. The germline V gene encodes CDR1 MDHEN and CDR2 SYDVKM. The CDR3 coding sequence is TGTGCCAGCAGTTTGAGTGTGGGGAGCCCCTACGAGCAGTACTTC. Protein product: CASSLSVGSPYEQYF.

This clonotype came up many times. V gene TRBV11-1 combines with J gene TRBJ2-7; no firm D call. The CDR3 runs to 13 residues. Germline V gives CDR1 SGHAT, CDR2 FQDESV (reference sequence). Trimming removed 5 bases from V and 4 bases from J, with 12 bases in between. As DNA, the CDR3 is TGTGCCAGCAGCCCACGTCTATGGTACGAGCAGTACTTC. It yields the protein CASSPRLWYEQYF. The entire variable domain, with the rest obtained from reference TRBV11-1 and TRBJ2-7, is as follows: EAEVAQSPRYKITEKSQAVAFWCDPISGHATLYWYRQILGQGPELLVQFQDESVVDDSQLPKDRFSAERLKGVDSTLKIQPAELGDSAMYLCASSPRLWYEQYFGPGTRLTVT.

This clonotype showed up many times. The chain uses TRBV2 and TRBJ1-2; weak D call: TRBD1 (5 bases). CDR1 is SNHLY, CDR2 FYNNEI, per germline. V lost 7 bases and J lost 4, with 13 bases in between. This CDR3 has 13 residues. The CDR3 is CASTASGGYGYTF. CDR3 DNA: TGTGCCAGCACCGCGTCTGGGGGCTATGGCTACACCTTC.

The chain has TRBV20-1 and TRBJ1-1, with D uncertain. This CDR3 is built from 11 residues. Germline CDR1 and CDR2: DFQATT and SNEGSKA (reference sequence). V was pared by 7 bases and J by 3 bases, with 9 bases between. The CDR3 is CSGGLDTEAFF. The CDR3 DNA sequence: TGCAGTGGAGGGCTAGACACTGAAGCTTTCTTT.

With regard to this clonotype: This may arise from a read error, as a much more abundant clone is one base away. The chain joins TRBV12-3 or TRBV12-4 to TRBJ2-1; D uncertain. V was shortened by 8 bases and J by 5 bases, with 16 bases between the two germline ends. The length of the CDR3 is 14 residues. The DNA of the CDR3 is TGTGCCAGCGTTTCCGCCTATACCAACAATGAGCAGTTCTTC. Translating gives CASVSAYTNNEQFF.

This clonotype was counted only a few times. The chain combines TRBV11-2 with TRBJ2-5; D not certain. There are 15 residues in the CDR3. V dropped 4 bases and J dropped 0 bases, with 12 bases sitting between them. CDR1 and CDR2 from the germline V gene are SGHAT and FQNNGV. This chain's CDR3 is CASSSYGGHQETQYF. CDR3 in DNA: TGTGCCAGCAGCTCATATGGTGGTCACCAAGAGACCCAGTACTTC.